This T cell receptor beta chain was identified during a study of cytomegalovirus exposure and HLA in healthy donors. General observations from the study: It was reportedly the case that the classifier diagnosed cytomegalovirus status with high specificity and sensitivity.

This clone was recorded a few times. Its antigen is unknown. V was clipped by 0 bases and J by 8 bases; unmatched bases: 10. The CDR3 totals 18 residues. CDR1 and CDR2 (germline): LGHNA, YSLEER. Vbeta (60) and Jbeta (13) primers were used in the PCR. The table came from immunoSEQ multiplex PCR; TCRdb's copy has only in-frame clones and leaves some out. The profile covers 200,000 to 300,000 clones, with roughly 80% appearing a single time and around 5.4% taken by the ten largest. The sequence derives from a woman aged 35 to 49 in good health and CMV-seropositive. This chain joins TRBV4-3 and TRBJ2-1; 13 bases map to TRBD2. Sequencing was done on a sample of PBMCs. Written as DNA, the CDR3 is TGCGCCAGCAGCCAAGACCCCCCCGGGACTAGCGGGGTATATGAGCAGTTCTTC. It specifies CASSQDPPGTSGVYEQFF.